This T cell receptor beta chain appears in the sequencing data of a study of cytomegalovirus exposure and HLA in healthy donors. General study findings and limits: In an earlier analysis, about 87% or about 30%: the productive usage of most TCR beta V segments. HLA allele associations emerged for roughly 16,000 TCR beta sequences in a later analysis, at 0.05 false discovery rate.

The CDR3 runs to 16 residues. CDR1 and CDR2 (germline): SGHRS, YFSETQ. V was clipped by 0 bases and J by 6 bases; unmatched bases: 5. The PCR was carried out with 60 Vbeta primers and 13 Jbeta primers. Sequenced by immunoSEQ multiplex PCR; TCRdb stores in-frame clones only, minus some. The data show 120,000 to 150,000 clones, roughly four fifths seen once. As to this clone: Its antigen is unknown.

This TCR came from a young man in good health and CMV-seropositive. Sequencing input: PBMCs. The chain links TRBV5-1 to TRBJ2-2; TRBD2 agrees at 10 bases. The CDR3 DNA is TGCGCCAGCAGCTTGGCCTCTAGCGGGAGTCCCGGGGAGCTGTTTTTT. This encodes CASSLASSGSPGELFF.